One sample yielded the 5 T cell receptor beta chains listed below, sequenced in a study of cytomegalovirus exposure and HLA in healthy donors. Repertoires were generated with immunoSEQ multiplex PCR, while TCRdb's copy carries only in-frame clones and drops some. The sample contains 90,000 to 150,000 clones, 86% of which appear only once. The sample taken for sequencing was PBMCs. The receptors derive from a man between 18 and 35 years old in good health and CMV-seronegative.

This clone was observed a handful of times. Here the CDR3 reads CASSSARVTDTQYF. CDR3 nucleotide sequence: TGTGCCAGCAGCTCTGCGCGTGTCACAGATACGCAGTATTTT. The rearrangement uses TRBV7-2 and TRBJ2-3; D unresolved. This CDR3 is built from 14 residues. CDR1 is SGHTA and CDR2 is FQGNSA in the germline V gene. V lost 4 bases to trimming and J lost 2 bases, with 10 bases between them.

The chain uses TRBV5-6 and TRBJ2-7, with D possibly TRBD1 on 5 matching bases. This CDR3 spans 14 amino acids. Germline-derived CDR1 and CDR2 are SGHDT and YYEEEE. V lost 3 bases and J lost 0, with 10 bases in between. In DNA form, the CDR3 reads TGTGCCAGCAGCTACACCGACAGCTCCTACGAGCAGTACTTC. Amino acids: CASSYTDSSYEQYF. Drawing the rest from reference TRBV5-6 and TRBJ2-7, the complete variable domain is DAGVTQSPTHLIKTRGQQVTLRCSPKSGHDTVSWYQQALGQGPQFIFQYYEEEERQRGNFPDRFSGHQFPNYSSELNVNALLLGDSALYLCASSYTDSSYEQYFGPGTRLTVT.

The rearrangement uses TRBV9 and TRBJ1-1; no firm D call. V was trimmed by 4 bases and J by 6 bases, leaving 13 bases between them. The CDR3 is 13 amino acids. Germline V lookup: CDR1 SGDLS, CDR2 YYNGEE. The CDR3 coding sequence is TGTGCCAGCAGCTCGATGACCGCGGCTGAAGCTTTCTTT. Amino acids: CASSSMTAAEAFF.

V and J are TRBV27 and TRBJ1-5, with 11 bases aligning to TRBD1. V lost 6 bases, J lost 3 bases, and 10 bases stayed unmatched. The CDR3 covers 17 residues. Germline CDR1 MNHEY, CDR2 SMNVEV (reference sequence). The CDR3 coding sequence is TGTGCCAGCAGGATAAACCGGGACAGGGGGAACAATCAGCCCCAGCATTTT. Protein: CASRINRDRGNNQPQHF.

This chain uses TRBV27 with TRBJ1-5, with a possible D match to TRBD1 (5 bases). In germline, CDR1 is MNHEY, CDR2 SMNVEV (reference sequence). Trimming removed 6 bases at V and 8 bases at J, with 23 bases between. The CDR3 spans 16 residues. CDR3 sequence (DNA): TGTGCCAGCAGGCATACAGGACCTATTAGCTTGGAGCCCCAGCATTTT. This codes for CASRHTGPISLEPQHF.